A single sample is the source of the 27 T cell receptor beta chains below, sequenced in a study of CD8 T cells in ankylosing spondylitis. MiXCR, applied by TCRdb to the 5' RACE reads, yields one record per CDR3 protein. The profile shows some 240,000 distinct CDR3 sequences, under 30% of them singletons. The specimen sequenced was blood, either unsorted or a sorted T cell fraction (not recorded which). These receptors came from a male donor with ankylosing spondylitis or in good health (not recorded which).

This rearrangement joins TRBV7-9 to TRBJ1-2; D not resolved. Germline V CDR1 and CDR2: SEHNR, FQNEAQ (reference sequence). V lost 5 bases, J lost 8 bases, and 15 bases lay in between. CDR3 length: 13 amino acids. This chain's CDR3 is CASSPRRVRGYTF. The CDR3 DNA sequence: TGTGCCAGCAGCCCGCGGAGGGTGCGAGGCTACACCTTC.

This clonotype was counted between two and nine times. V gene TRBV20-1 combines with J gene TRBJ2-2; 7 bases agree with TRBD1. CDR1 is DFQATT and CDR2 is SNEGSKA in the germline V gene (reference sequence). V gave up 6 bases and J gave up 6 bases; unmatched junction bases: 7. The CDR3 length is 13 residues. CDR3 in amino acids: CSAPQGGPGELFF. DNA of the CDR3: TGCAGTGCGCCCCAAGGGGGCCCCGGGGAGCTGTTTTTT.

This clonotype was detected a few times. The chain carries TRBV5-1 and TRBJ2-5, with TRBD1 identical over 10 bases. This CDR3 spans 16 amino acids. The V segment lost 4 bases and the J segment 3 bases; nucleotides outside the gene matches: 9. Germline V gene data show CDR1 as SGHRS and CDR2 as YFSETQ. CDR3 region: CASSRNGQGVEETQYF. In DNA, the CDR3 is TGCGCCAGCAGCCGGAATGGACAGGGGGTTGAAGAGACCCAGTACTTC.

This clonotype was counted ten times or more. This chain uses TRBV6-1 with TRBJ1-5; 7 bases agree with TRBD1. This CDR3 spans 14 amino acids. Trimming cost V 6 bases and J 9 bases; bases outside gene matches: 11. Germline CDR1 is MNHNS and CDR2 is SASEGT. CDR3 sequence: CASRPDREWVPQHF. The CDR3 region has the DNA TGTGCCAGCAGACCCGACAGGGAATGGGTGCCCCAGCATTTT.

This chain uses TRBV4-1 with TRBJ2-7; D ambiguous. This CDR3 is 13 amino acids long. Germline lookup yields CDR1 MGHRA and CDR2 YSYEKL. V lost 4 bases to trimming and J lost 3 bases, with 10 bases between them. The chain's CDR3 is CASSPIGLYEQYF. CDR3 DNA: TGCGCCAGCAGCCCGATCGGGCTCTACGAGCAGTACTTC.

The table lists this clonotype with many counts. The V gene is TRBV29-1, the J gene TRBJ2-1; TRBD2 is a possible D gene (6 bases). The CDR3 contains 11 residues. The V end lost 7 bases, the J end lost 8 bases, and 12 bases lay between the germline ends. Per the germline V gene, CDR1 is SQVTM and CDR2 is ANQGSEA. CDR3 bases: TGCAGCGCACATTGGGGGGATGAGCAGTTCTTC. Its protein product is CSAHWGDEQFF.

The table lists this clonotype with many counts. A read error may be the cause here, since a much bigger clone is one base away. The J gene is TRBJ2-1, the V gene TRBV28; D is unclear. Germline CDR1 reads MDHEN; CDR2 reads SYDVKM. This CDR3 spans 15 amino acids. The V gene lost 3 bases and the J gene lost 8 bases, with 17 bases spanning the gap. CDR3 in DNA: TGTGCCAGCAGTTTGGGCAACGCCTCTCGGGATGAGCAGTTCTTC. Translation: CASSLGNASRDEQFF. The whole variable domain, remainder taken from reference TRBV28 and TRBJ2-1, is DVKVTQSSRYLVKRTGEKVFLECVQDMDHENMFWYRQDPGLGLRLIYFSYDVKMKEKGDIPEGYSVSREKKERFSLILESASTNQTSMYLCASSLGNASRDEQFFGPGTRLTVL.

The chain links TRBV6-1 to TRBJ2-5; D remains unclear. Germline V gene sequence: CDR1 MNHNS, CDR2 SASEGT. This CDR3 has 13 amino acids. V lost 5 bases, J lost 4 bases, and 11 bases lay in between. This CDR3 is CASSTGPRETQYF. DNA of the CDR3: TGTGCCAGCAGTACCGGCCCTCGAGAGACCCAGTACTTC.

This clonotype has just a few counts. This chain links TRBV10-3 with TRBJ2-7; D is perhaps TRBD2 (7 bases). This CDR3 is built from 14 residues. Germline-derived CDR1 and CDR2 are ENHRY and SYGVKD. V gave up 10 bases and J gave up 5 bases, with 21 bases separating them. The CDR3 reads CATTLGGPTDEQYF. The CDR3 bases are TGTGCCACTACATTGGGGGGGCCGACCGACGAGCAGTACTTC.

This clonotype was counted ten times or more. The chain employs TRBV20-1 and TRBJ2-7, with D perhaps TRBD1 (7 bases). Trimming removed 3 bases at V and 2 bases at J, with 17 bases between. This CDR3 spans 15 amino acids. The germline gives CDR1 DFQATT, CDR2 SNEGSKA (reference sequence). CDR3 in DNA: TGCAGTGCTAGGACCCTGACAGGGAGGACCTACGAGCAGTACTTC. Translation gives CSARTLTGRTYEQYF.

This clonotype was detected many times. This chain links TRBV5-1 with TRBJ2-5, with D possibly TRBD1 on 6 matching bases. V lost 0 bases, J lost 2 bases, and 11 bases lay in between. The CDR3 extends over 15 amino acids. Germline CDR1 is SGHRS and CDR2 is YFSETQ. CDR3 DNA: TGCGCCAGCAGCTTGGTGGCAGGGGAGCAAGAGACCCAGTACTTC. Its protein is CASSLVAGEQETQYF.

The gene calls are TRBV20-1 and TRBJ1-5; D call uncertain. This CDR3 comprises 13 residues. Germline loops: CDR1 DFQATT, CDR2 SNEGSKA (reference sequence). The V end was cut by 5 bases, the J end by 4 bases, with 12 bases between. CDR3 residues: CSAARSSNQPQHF. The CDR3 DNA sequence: TGCAGTGCTGCCCGAAGTTCGAATCAGCCCCAGCATTTT.

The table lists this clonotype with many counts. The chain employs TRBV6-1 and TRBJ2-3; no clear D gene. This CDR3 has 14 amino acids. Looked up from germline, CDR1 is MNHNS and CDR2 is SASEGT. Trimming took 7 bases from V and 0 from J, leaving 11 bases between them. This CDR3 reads CASKERRSTDTQYF. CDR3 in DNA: TGTGCCAGCAAGGAGAGAAGGAGCACAGATACGCAGTATTTT.

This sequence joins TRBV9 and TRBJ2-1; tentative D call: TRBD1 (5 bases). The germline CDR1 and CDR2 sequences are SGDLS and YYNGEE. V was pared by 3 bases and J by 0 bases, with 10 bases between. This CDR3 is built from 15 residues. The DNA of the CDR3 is TGTGCCAGCAGCGAGACAGCTAGCTCCTACAATGAGCAGTTCTTC. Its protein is CASSETASSYNEQFF.

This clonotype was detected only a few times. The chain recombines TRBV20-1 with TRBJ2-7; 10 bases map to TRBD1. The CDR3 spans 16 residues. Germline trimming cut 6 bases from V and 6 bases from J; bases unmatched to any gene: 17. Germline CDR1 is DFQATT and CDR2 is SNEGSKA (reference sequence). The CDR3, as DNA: TGCAGTGCCCGAAGGCCCTCCGGGACAGGGGTTGTCGAGCAGTACTTC. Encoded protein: CSARRPSGTGVVEQYF.

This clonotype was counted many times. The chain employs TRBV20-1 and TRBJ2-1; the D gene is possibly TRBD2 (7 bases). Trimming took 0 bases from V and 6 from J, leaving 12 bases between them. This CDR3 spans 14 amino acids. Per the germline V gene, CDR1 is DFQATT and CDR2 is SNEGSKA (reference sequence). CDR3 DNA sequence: TGCAGTGCTAGAGATACCGGGGGGCGCAATGAGCAGTTCTTC. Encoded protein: CSARDTGGRNEQFF.

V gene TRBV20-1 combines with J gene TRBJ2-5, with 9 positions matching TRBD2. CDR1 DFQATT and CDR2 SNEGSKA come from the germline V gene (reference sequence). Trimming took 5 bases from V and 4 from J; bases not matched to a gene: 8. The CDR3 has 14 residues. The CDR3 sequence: CSAVSGGRVETQYF. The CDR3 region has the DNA TGCAGTGCTGTTAGCGGGGGCCGGGTAGAGACCCAGTACTTC.

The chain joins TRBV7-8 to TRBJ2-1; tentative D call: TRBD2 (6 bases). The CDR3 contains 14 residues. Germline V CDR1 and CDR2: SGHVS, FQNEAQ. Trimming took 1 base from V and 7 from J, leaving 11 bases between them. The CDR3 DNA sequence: TGTGCCAGCAGCTTAGGGGGAGGAATAAATGAGCAGTTCTTC. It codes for CASSLGGGINEQFF.

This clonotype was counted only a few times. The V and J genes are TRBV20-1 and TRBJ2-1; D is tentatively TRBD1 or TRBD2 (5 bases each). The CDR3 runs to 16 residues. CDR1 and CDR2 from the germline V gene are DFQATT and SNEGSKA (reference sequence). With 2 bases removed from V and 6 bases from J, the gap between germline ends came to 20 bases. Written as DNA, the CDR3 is TGCAGTGCTAGAACTACGGGACGCACAGGCGGCAATGAGCAGTTCTTC. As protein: CSARTTGRTGGNEQFF.

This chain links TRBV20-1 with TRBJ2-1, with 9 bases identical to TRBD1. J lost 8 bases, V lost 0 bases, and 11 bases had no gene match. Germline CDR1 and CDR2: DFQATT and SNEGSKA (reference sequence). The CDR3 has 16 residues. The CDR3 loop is CSARDPQGAVGDEQFF. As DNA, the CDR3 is TGCAGTGCTAGAGACCCACAGGGGGCGGTCGGGGATGAGCAGTTCTTC.

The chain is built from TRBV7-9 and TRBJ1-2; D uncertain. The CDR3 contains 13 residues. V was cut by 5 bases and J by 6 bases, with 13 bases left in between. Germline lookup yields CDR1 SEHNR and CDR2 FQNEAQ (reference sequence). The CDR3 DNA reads TGTGCCAGCAGCCCGAGGGAAAACGATGGCTACACCTTC. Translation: CASSPRENDGYTF.

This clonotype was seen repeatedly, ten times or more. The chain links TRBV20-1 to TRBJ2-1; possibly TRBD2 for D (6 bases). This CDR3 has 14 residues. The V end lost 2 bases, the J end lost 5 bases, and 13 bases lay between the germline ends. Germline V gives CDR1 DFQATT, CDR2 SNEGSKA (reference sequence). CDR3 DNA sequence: TGCAGTGCTAGACACGTAGCGGAGGACAATGAGCAGTTCTTC. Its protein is CSARHVAEDNEQFF.

The CDR3: CASSDYRVGGTEAFF. The CDR3 bases are TGTGCCAGCAGTGACTACAGGGTAGGAGGCACTGAAGCTTTCTTT. V and J are TRBV6-4 and TRBJ1-1, with a weak D call TRBD1 (6 bases). CDR1 MRHNA and CDR2 SNTAGT come from the germline V gene. This CDR3 has 15 residues. The V and J ends lost 1 base and 4 bases respectively, with 13 bases between them.

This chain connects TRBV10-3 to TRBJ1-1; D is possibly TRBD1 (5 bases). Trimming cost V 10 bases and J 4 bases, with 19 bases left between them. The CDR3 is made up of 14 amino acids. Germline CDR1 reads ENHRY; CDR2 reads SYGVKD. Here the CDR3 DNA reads TGTGCCACCAATTCGGACACCATTATCACTGAAGCTTTCTTT. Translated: CATNSDTIITEAFF.

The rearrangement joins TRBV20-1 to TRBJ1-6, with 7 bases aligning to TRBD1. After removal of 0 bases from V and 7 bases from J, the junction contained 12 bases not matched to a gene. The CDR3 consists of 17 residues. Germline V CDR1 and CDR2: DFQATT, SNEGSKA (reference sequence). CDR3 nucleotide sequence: TGCAGTGCTAGAGATTGGGCAGGGGGTGGCCTAAATTCACCCCTCCACTTT. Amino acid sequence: CSARDWAGGGLNSPLHF.

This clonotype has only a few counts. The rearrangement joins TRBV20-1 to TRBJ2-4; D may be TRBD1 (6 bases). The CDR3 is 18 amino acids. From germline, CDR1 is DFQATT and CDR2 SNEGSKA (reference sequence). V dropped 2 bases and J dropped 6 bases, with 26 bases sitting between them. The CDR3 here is CSARISLNRDKRGNIQYF. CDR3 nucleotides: TGCAGTGCTAGAATCTCGCTCAACCGGGACAAACGAGGAAACATTCAGTACTTC.

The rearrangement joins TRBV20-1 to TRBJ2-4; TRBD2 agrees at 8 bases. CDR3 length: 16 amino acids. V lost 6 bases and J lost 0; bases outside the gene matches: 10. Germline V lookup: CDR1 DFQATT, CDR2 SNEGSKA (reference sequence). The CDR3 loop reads CSAHSLAGLAKNIQYF. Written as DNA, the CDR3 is TGCAGTGCCCACTCTCTAGCGGGTCTAGCCAAAAACATTCAGTACTTC.